The 31 T cell receptor beta chains reported below all come from one sample, sequenced in a study of blood T cells in healthy people across ages. The use of a sample-barcoded 5' primer and a J-beta primer mix characterized a second PCR of about 6 to 12 cycles. TCRdb passed the 5' RACE reads through MiXCR, listing each CDR3 protein once. This table holds about 650,000 distinct CDR3 sequences, 52% found once. Sequencing was done on a sample of blood. All receptors come from a woman older than 75 in good health.

This clonotype was found many times. The genes are TRBV20-1 and TRBJ2-3; D is perhaps TRBD1 (5 bases). Trimming stripped 1 base from V and 5 bases from J, with 19 bases between. The CDR3 sequence is 16 residues long. The germline gives CDR1 DFQATT, CDR2 SNEGSKA (reference sequence). CDR3 loop: CSARGSDRSFRDTQYF. CDR3 nucleotides: TGCAGTGCTAGAGGGAGCGACAGATCCTTCAGAGATACGCAGTATTTT.

V gene TRBV4-2 combines with J gene TRBJ2-1, with 7 positions matching TRBD2. V shed 1 base, J shed 6 bases, and the junction held 6 bases outside the gene matches. Germline values: CDR1 LGHNA, CDR2 YNFKEQ. The CDR3 contains 15 residues. CDR3 bases: TGTGCCAGCAGCCAAGGAGTGGCTAGCGGCAATGAGCAGTTCTTC. Residues: CASSQGVASGNEQFF.

This clonotype was detected a few times. The rearrangement links TRBV29-1 to TRBJ1-2; TRBD1 matches at 9 bases. The CDR3 runs 15 residues. The J segment lost 6 bases and the V segment lost 6 bases, leaving 14 bases of the junction unmatched. In germline, CDR1 is SQVTM, CDR2 ANQGSEA. CDR3 sequence (DNA): TGCAGCGTAGAGCCCCGGGACAGGGATATCAATGGCTACACCTTC. Its translation is CSVEPRDRDINGYTF.

This clonotype was seen once. A much larger clone sits a single nucleotide away, making a read error possible. This chain uses TRBV12-3 or TRBV12-4 with TRBJ2-3; the D is unclear. This CDR3 has 11 residues. V was clipped by 7 bases and J by 4 bases, with 6 bases between them. CDR3 region: CASKIADTQYF. Here the CDR3 DNA reads TGTGCCAGCAAGATCGCAGATACGCAGTATTTT.

V gene TRBV20-1 combines with J gene TRBJ2-7; 9 nucleotides agree with TRBD2. The CDR3 length is 15 residues. With 1 base clipped from V and 2 bases from J, the junction kept 6 bases outside the gene matches. Germline CDR1 DFQATT, CDR2 SNEGSKA (reference sequence). CDR3 bases: TGCAGTGCTAGAGTCCCTAGCGGGACCGCCTACGAGCAGTACTTC. Residues: CSARVPSGTAYEQYF.

The gene calls are TRBV2 and TRBJ2-7, with no clear D. The V end was cut by 7 bases, the J end by 3 bases, with 13 bases between. The CDR3 extends over 13 amino acids. Germline V gene sequence: CDR1 SNHLY, CDR2 FYNNEI. The CDR3 coding sequence is TGTGCCAGCACTATCCAGACGGGCTACGAGCAGTACTTC. Protein: CASTIQTGYEQYF.

V gene TRBV18 combines with J gene TRBJ1-2, with 10 nucleotides matching TRBD1. This CDR3 is 14 amino acids long. Germline loops: CDR1 KGHSH, CDR2 LQKENI. V shed 5 bases and J 4 bases; nucleotides not matched to a gene: 4. In nucleotides, the CDR3 is TGTGCCAGCTCAACGGACAGGGGGTTCTATGGCTACACCTTC. This translates into CASSTDRGFYGYTF.

J is TRBJ2-5 and V is TRBV4-3; 14 nucleotides line up with TRBD2. Germline loops: CDR1 LGHNA, CDR2 YSLEER. There are 15 residues in the CDR3. The V and J ends lost 6 bases and 11 bases, in that order; junction bases with no gene match: 11. The CDR3 sequence is CASRPTSGGVREQYF. The CDR3 DNA reads as TGCGCCAGCAGGCCGACTAGCGGGGGGGTCCGTGAGCAGTACTTC.

This clonotype was observed a handful of times. This chain joins TRBV5-1 and TRBJ2-4; no clear D. The tail of the sequence fits TRBJ2-7 better, so the J call may be wrong. The length of the CDR3 is 14 residues. The germline gives CDR1 SGHRS, CDR2 YFSETQ. CDR3 nucleotide sequence: TGCGCCAGCAGCTTGAGGTCAGCCGGCGACGAGCAGTACTTC. It translates to CASSLRSAGDEQYF.

J is TRBJ2-2 and V is TRBV6-5, with TRBD2 matching over 7 bases. CDR3 length: 16 amino acids. The trim removed 1 base at V and 1 base at J, leaving 3 bases unmatched. Germline values: CDR1 MNHEY, CDR2 SVGAGI. CDR3 coding DNA: TGTGCCAGCAGTTACTTCCCGGGAGGGAACACCGGGGAGCTGTTTTTT. Translation gives CASSYFPGGNTGELFF.

The V and J genes are TRBV10-3 and TRBJ2-1; 13 bases agree with TRBD2. CDR3 length equals 15 residues. V was clipped by 6 bases and J by 6 bases; unmatched bases: 5. CDR1 is ENHRY, CDR2 SYGVKD, per germline. CDR3 sequence: CAIRTSGGESNEQFF. The DNA of the CDR3 is TGTGCCATCAGAACTAGCGGGGGGGAGTCCAATGAGCAGTTCTTC.

The chain joins TRBV11-3 to TRBJ2-5, with D maybe TRBD1 (5 bases). Trimming pared 5 bases from V and 5 bases from J, leaving 12 bases between. From germline, CDR1 is SGHNT and CDR2 YENEEA. The CDR3 contains 13 residues. DNA of the CDR3: TGTGCCAGCAGCAAATCGGACAAGGAGACCCAGTACTTC. Amino acid sequence: CASSKSDKETQYF. Full variable domain (remainder filled in from reference TRBV11-3 and TRBJ2-5): EAGVVQSPRYKIIEKKQPVAFWCNPISGHNTLYWYLQNLGQGPELLIRYENEEAVDDSQLPKDRFSAERLKGVDSTLKIQPAELGDSAVYLCASSKSDKETQYFGPGTRLLVL.

This chain joins TRBV6-2 or TRBV6-3 and TRBJ2-3; D unclear. CDR1 is MNHEY and CDR2 is SVGEGT in the germline V gene. With 7 bases removed from V and 7 bases from J, the gap between germline ends came to 30 bases. This CDR3 contains 18 residues. CDR3 sequence reads: CASTLGPSGLFSVYTQYF. For the CDR3, the DNA is TGTGCCAGCACCCTTGGGCCTAGTGGGTTGTTCAGTGTGTATACGCAGTATTTT.

This clonotype appeared once. This chain uses TRBV10-3 with TRBJ2-5; 10 bases agree with TRBD2. CDR1 and CDR2 from the germline V gene are ENHRY and SYGVKD. The CDR3 has 17 residues. V lost 0 bases and J lost 5; bases outside the gene matches: 9. CDR3: CAISESGSGLARETQYF. DNA of the CDR3: TGTGCCATCAGTGAGTCGGGCTCGGGACTAGCGAGGGAGACCCAGTACTTC.

The chain employs TRBV2 and TRBJ2-1; possibly TRBD1 for D (6 bases). The CDR3 runs 13 residues. The V end lost 8 bases, the J end lost 9 bases, and 17 bases lay between the germline ends. Germline-derived CDR1 and CDR2 are SNHLY and FYNNEI. The CDR3 region is CASHTLGAGEQFF. In DNA form, the CDR3 reads TGTGCCAGCCATACGCTGGGGGCAGGTGAGCAGTTCTTC.

This clonotype turned up a few times. CDR3 coding DNA: TGTGCCAGCGAAGGAGCGATTTACAATGAGCAGTTCTTC. As protein: CASEGAIYNEQFF. V gene TRBV25-1 combines with J gene TRBJ2-1; unclear D gene. There are 13 residues in the CDR3. Trimming removed 8 bases at V and 4 bases at J, with 12 bases between. The V gene's germline CDR1 is MGHDK and CDR2 SYGVNS.

This clonotype was counted ten times or more. The chain combines TRBV9 with TRBJ1-2; TRBD1 aligns across 8 bases. This CDR3 has 14 amino acids. Trimming took 2 bases from V and 7 from J; bases not matched to a gene: 7. The germline gives CDR1 SGDLS, CDR2 YYNGEE. CDR3 coding DNA: TGTGCCAGCAGCGTCGCCGACAGGGGCGGTGGCTACACCTTC. It encodes CASSVADRGGGYTF.

The count of this clonotype is one. A much larger clone is a single base away; this may be a read error. The chain joins TRBV20-1 to TRBJ2-5, with D possibly TRBD1 on 6 matching bases. V dropped 4 bases and J dropped 5 bases, with 17 bases sitting between them. Germline V CDR1 and CDR2: DFQATT, SNEGSKA (reference sequence). CDR3 length: 14 residues. DNA for the CDR3: TGCAGTGCTAACAGGGACGGAGGTTACGAGACCCAGTACTTC. Its translation: CSANRDGGYETQYF.

This clonotype occurred many times. The chain uses TRBV20-1 and TRBJ2-7, with D perhaps TRBD1 (6 bases). V was shortened by 3 bases and J by 6 bases, with 18 bases between the two germline ends. Germline V CDR1 and CDR2: DFQATT, SNEGSKA (reference sequence). CDR3 length: 14 residues. The CDR3 reads CSASLPRGPSEQYF. The CDR3 DNA reads as TGCAGTGCTAGCCTACCCAGGGGCCCTAGCGAGCAGTACTTC.

This clonotype occurred once. This may arise from a read error, as a much more abundant clone is one base away. The chain employs TRBV12-3 or TRBV12-4 and TRBJ2-7; 8 bases map to TRBD1. J was trimmed by 5 bases and V by 3 bases; bases with no gene match: 6. The CDR3 has 14 amino acids. The CDR3 sequence is CASSLGQVTDEQYF. The CDR3 DNA reads TGTGCCAGCAGTTTGGGACAGGTTACGGACGAGCAGTACTTC.

The V gene is TRBV7-3, the J gene TRBJ2-7; D remains unclear. Trimming took off 2 bases at V and 3 bases at J, with 8 bases between the two ends. The CDR3 is made up of 13 amino acids. Germline assignment: CDR1 SGHTA and CDR2 FQGTGA. This chain's CDR3 is CASSLSGDYEQYF. CDR3 in DNA: TGTGCCAGCAGCTTATCCGGAGACTACGAGCAGTACTTC.

This clonotype was picked up many times. This chain uses TRBV24-1 with TRBJ1-2, with no clear D. The CDR3 spans 12 residues. V was cut by 3 bases and J by 5 bases, with 6 bases left in between. The V gene's germline CDR1 is KGHDR and CDR2 SFDVKD. The chain's CDR3 is CATSDQRYGYTF. The CDR3 nucleotides are TGTGCCACCAGTGATCAGCGGTATGGCTACACCTTC.

A word on this clonotype: Given a much more abundant clone one base away, this may be a read error. The chain combines TRBV5-1 with TRBJ2-5, with 10 bases matching TRBD2. The junction had 11 bases not matched to a gene; V was cut back by 0 bases and J by 9 bases. There are 16 residues in the CDR3. The germline V gene has CDR1 SGHRS and CDR2 YFSETQ. The CDR3 region is CASSLEGTSAPVPQYF. CDR3 nucleotides: TGCGCCAGCAGCTTGGAGGGGACTAGCGCCCCAGTACCCCAGTACTTC.

The rearrangement joins TRBV7-6 to TRBJ2-7; 9 nucleotides line up with TRBD1. Germline CDR1 reads SGHVS; CDR2 reads FNYEAQ. The CDR3 runs 16 residues. The J segment lost 1 base and the V segment lost 1 base, leaving 5 bases of the junction unmatched. CDR3 sequence (DNA): TGTGCCAGCAGCTTAGATGTTGGGACAGGGTCCTACGAGCAGTACTTC. Its translation is CASSLDVGTGSYEQYF.

This chain uses TRBV20-1 with TRBJ2-5; D perhaps matches TRBD1 (7 bases). The germline V gene encodes CDR1 DFQATT and CDR2 SNEGSKA (reference sequence). This CDR3 has 14 amino acids. Trimming took off 7 bases at V and 8 bases at J, with 23 bases between the two ends. CDR3 residues: CSVRGADPRDTQYF. CDR3 DNA sequence: TGCAGTGTCAGGGGGGCCGATCCAAGAGATACCCAGTACTTC.

This rearrangement joins TRBV29-1 to TRBJ2-7, with 8 bases that match TRBD1. With 0 bases clipped from V and 7 bases from J, the junction kept 11 bases outside the gene matches. The CDR3 is made up of 15 amino acids. The germline V gene has CDR1 SQVTM and CDR2 ANQGSEA. The CDR3 sequence is CSVEDPGTGVLEQYF. As DNA, the CDR3 is TGCAGCGTTGAAGACCCCGGGACAGGCGTGTTAGAGCAGTACTTC.

The chain links TRBV10-3 to TRBJ1-2, with a weak D call TRBD1 (5 bases). This CDR3 spans 17 amino acids. Germline V CDR1 and CDR2: ENHRY, SYGVKD. The ends were cut back, 3 bases at V and 0 bases at J, with 17 bases in the middle. CDR3 in DNA: TGTGCCATCAGTGAAGGAGTCGGGGGTGAAGCTAACTATGGCTACACCTTC. Amino acids: CAISEGVGGEANYGYTF.

The chain recombines TRBV4-1 with TRBJ2-1; TRBD2 agrees at 14 bases. The CDR3 is 18 residues long. CDR1 and CDR2 from the germline V gene are MGHRA and YSYEKL. With V trimmed by 1 base and J by 2 bases, 4 bases remained unmatched. The CDR3 nucleotides read TGCGCCAGCAGCCAAGGGGGACTAGCGGGAGTTACCTACAATGAGCAGTTCTTC. Translated: CASSQGGLAGVTYNEQFF.

There are many counts of this clonotype. The chain joins TRBV10-3 to TRBJ2-3; a possible D gene is TRBD2 (5 bases). This CDR3 is built from 14 residues. CDR1 and CDR2 from the germline V gene are ENHRY and SYGVKD. The germline V and J ends were trimmed by 4 bases and 0 bases, with 8 bases remaining between them. CDR3 sequence reads: CAISAAGSTDTQYF. CDR3 in DNA: TGTGCCATCAGTGCCGCGGGTAGCACAGATACGCAGTATTTT.

In this sample, this clonotype turned up many times. The chain couples TRBV15 to TRBJ2-1, with 7 bases fitting TRBD2. Germline loops: CDR1 LNHNV, CDR2 YYDKDF (reference sequence). The V and J ends lost 0 bases and 0 bases, in that order; junction bases with no gene match: 5. The CDR3 is made up of 17 amino acids. The CDR3 here is CATSRDGGISSYNEQFF. CDR3 in DNA: TGTGCCACCAGCAGAGACGGGGGGATAAGCTCCTACAATGAGCAGTTCTTC. The variable domain in full, completed from reference TRBV15 and TRBJ2-1, reads DAMVIQNPRYQVTQFGKPVTLSCSQTLNHNVMYWYQQKSSQAPKLLFHYYDKDFNNEADTPDNFQSRRPNTSFCFLDIRSPGLGDTAMYLCATSRDGGISSYNEQFFGPGTRLTVL.

Many counts were recorded for this clonotype. The chain combines TRBV5-1 with TRBJ1-2; tentatively, D is TRBD1 (6 bases). Germline V gene data show CDR1 as SGHRS and CDR2 as YFSETQ. The CDR3 loop spans 14 amino acids. The V end was cut by 0 bases, the J end by 4 bases, with 10 bases between. The CDR3 spells CASSLDRASYGYTF. The CDR3 DNA follows: TGCGCCAGCAGCTTGGACAGGGCCAGCTATGGCTACACCTTC.